This T cell receptor (beta chain) was identified in a study of cytomegalovirus exposure and HLA in healthy donors. Points from the study as a whole: Later work showed greater clonal expansion in HLA-associated TCR beta chains than in equally common others. A cluster of highly shared sequence variants was likely a sequencing artifact. Earlier findings revealed that most TCR beta V segments proved productive either about 90% or about 30% of the time. The sole available immune exposure information was CMV serostatus.

Vbeta (60) and Jbeta (13) primers were used in the PCR. Profiling relied on immunoSEQ multiplex PCR, and the TCRdb table lists in-frame clones only, not all of them. The sample has about 170,000 clones, roughly 81% seen once; the top ten hold over 4.5%. As to this clone: The target antigen is unknown.

This CDR3 is built from 15 residues. V gave up 4 bases and J gave up 3 bases; unmatched junction bases: 5. CDR1 and CDR2 from the germline V gene are SGHVS and FNYEAQ. This receptor was obtained from a woman aged 18 to 35 in good health and CMV-seropositive. The sequencing sample was made of PBMCs. The chain couples TRBV7-6 to TRBJ2-7, with 11 positions matching TRBD2. CDR3 sequence: CASSWRLAGIYEQYF. CDR3 DNA: TGTGCCAGCAGCTGGCGACTAGCGGGGATCTACGAGCAGTACTTC. Complete variable domain (other parts from reference TRBV7-6 and TRBJ2-7): GAGVSQSPRYKVTKRGQDVALRCDPISGHVSLYWYRQALGQGPEFLTYFNYEAQQDKSGLPNDRFSAERPEGSISTLTIQRTEQRDSAMYRCASSWRLAGIYEQYFGPGTRLTVT.